The clone carrying this T cell receptor (beta chain) showed up just a few times. Trimming took off 1 base at V and 8 bases at J, with 14 bases between the two ends. The CDR3 length is 14 residues. Per the germline V gene, CDR1 is DFQATT and CDR2 is SNEGSKA (reference sequence). TCRdb independently ran MiXCR on the RT-PCR reads; one entry per CDR3 protein. Of about 680,000 distinct CDR3 sequences in the sample, 12% to 15% were seen once. This chain joins TRBV20-1 and TRBJ2-2; the D gene is possibly TRBD1 (6 bases). The sample comprised memory CD4+ T cells from blood. This sequence was found in a female donor in good health, serving as a healthy control. The CDR3 loop is CSARARDRLGELFF. CDR3 nucleotide sequence: TGCAGTGCTAGAGCTCGAGACAGGCTAGGGGAGCTGTTTTTT.